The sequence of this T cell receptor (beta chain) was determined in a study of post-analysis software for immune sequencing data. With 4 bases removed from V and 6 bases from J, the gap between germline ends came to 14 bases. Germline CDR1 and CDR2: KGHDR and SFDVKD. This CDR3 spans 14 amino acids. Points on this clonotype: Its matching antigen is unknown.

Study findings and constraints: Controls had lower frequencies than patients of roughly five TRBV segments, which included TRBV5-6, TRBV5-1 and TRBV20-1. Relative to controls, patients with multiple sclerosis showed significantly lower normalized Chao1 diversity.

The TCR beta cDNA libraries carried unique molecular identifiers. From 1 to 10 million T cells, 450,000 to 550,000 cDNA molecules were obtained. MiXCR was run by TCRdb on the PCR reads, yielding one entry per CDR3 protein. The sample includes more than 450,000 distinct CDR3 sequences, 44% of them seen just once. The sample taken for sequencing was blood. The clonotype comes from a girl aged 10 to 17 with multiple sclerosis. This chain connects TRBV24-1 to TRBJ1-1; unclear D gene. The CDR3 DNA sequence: TGTGCCACCAGTGACCCGCACTTGAGCTCTGAAGCTTTCTTT. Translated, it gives CATSDPHLSSEAFF.